Following are 20 T cell receptor beta chains from one sample sequenced in a study of blood T cell repertoires in COVID-19. The protocol was immunoSEQ multiplex PCR, while the TCRdb copy is restricted to in-frame clones and leaves out a portion. The sample carries some 380,000 clones, more than 75% recorded once. Input material: peripheral blood. Receptors were obtained from a human donor with acute or convalescent COVID-19. The donor label of this sample is uncertain.

In the case of this clone: An end of the junction differs from the germline gene, which may be a read error. The V call is TRBV18, the J call TRBJ1-2, with 10 bases that match TRBD1. CDR1 and CDR2 from the germline V gene are KGHSH and LQKENI. The CDR3 length is 12 residues. CDR3: CASSTGDRGVRF. In DNA, the CDR3 is TGTGCCAGCTCAACAGGGGACAGGGGAGTACGTTTC.

This rearrangement joins TRBV14 to TRBJ2-5, with TRBD2 identical over 9 bases. CDR1 SGHDN and CDR2 FVKESK come from the germline V gene. Trimming at V came to 4 bases and at J to 4 bases, leaving 10 bases not matched to a gene. This CDR3 has 16 residues. This CDR3 reads CASSPAWTSALETQYF. DNA of the CDR3: TGTGCCAGCAGCCCAGCCTGGACTAGCGCCCTAGAGACCCAGTACTTC.

The chain has TRBV7-9 and TRBJ2-2; possible D gene TRBD2, 6 bases. V gave up 7 bases and J gave up 6 bases, with 15 bases separating them. CDR3 length: 14 amino acids. The germline V gene encodes CDR1 SEHNR and CDR2 FQNEAQ (reference sequence). DNA of the CDR3: TGTGCCAGCACGCCGGGGGAAAGGGCCGGGGAGCTGTTTTTT. This translates into CASTPGERAGELFF.

The genes are TRBV4-1 and TRBJ2-5; 12 bases are shared with TRBD2. The CDR3 is made up of 16 amino acids. The V gene end was trimmed by 8 bases and the J gene end by 4 bases; junction bases not matched to a gene: 11. Germline V CDR1 and CDR2: MGHRA, YSYEKL. CDR3 nucleotide sequence: TGCGCCAGCGCAATAGCTAGCGGGGGGGCAGGAGAGACCCAGTACTTC. It specifies CASAIASGGAGETQYF.

On this clone: Other DNA sequences in the sample encode the same CDR3. The chain is built from TRBV5-4 and TRBJ2-3; D unclear. CDR3 size: 13 residues. Germline lookup yields CDR1 SGHNT and CDR2 YYREEE (reference sequence). Trimming removed 0 bases from V and 1 base from J, with 3 bases in between. The CDR3 nucleotides are TGTGCCAGCAGCTTGGCCGGCACAGATACGCAGTATTTT. It encodes CASSLAGTDTQYF.

The chain combines TRBV5-4 with TRBJ2-7; TRBD2 matches at 9 bases. The CDR3 sequence is 15 residues long. Germline V CDR1 and CDR2: SGHNT, YYREEE (reference sequence). V gave up 2 bases and J gave up 2 bases; unmatched junction bases: 5. The DNA of the CDR3 is TGTGCCAGCAGCTTCGGTCTAGCGGGAACCTACGAGCAGTACTTC. Encoded protein: CASSFGLAGTYEQYF.

The chain carries TRBV6-5 and TRBJ1-1; D is uncertain. The CDR3 contains 11 residues. V was clipped by 3 bases and J by 5 bases, with 4 bases between them. Looked up from germline, CDR1 is MNHEY and CDR2 is SVGAGI. The chain's CDR3 is CASSYLTEAFF. DNA of the CDR3: TGTGCCAGCAGTTATCTTACTGAAGCTTTCTTT.

As concerns this clone: This sample also contains other DNA sequences that code for the same CDR3. This chain links TRBV28 with TRBJ1-5, with D maybe TRBD1 (5 bases). Germline V gene data show CDR1 as MDHEN and CDR2 as SYDVKM. The germline V and J ends were trimmed by 2 bases and 6 bases, with 14 bases remaining between them. The CDR3 length is 15 residues. The CDR3 nucleotides are TGTGCCAGCAGTTTACGGTCAGCGGGGGTTCAGCCCCAGCATTTT. Amino acid sequence: CASSLRSAGVQPQHF.

This clone has a handful of counts. The V gene is TRBV7-9, the J gene TRBJ1-6, with 7 bases fitting TRBD1. From germline, CDR1 is SEHNR and CDR2 FQNEAQ (reference sequence). The CDR3 has 14 residues. The J segment lost 10 bases and the V segment lost 1 base, leaving 4 bases of the junction unmatched. This CDR3 is CASSLGQGESPLHF. CDR3 DNA sequence: TGTGCCAGCAGCTTAGGACAGGGTGAATCACCCCTCCACTTT.

This chain links TRBV28 with TRBJ1-2, with 8 bases matching TRBD1. Trimming at V came to 5 bases and at J to 3 bases, leaving 5 bases not matched to a gene. CDR1 is MDHEN, CDR2 SYDVKM, per germline. The CDR3 is 14 residues long. The CDR3 DNA follows: TGTGCCAGCAGTACCCAGACAGGGGACTATGGCTACACCTTC. Translating it yields CASSTQTGDYGYTF.

The chain combines TRBV5-4 with TRBJ1-6, with 8 nucleotides matching TRBD1. CDR1 SGHNT and CDR2 YYREEE come from the germline V gene (reference sequence). The CDR3 has 19 residues. The ends lost 4 bases at V and 4 bases at J; junction bases unmatched: 16. The CDR3 nucleotides are TGTGCCAGCAGCCCACGTGAGGGGGACAGGCTTTCTTATAATTCACCCCTCCACTTT. Translating it yields CASSPREGDRLSYNSPLHF.

The chain links TRBV3-1 (or the pseudogene TRBV3-2) to TRBJ1-2; TRBD1 agrees at 8 bases. This CDR3 contains 14 residues. Losses at the gene ends were 8 bases for V and 5 bases for J; bases not matched to a gene: 10. The germline CDR1 and CDR2 sequences are LGHDT and YNNKEL (reference sequence). CDR3 nucleotide sequence: TGTGCCAGCGGTGGGACAGGCGGTGGTTATGGCTACACCTTC. Protein sequence: CASGGTGGGYGYTF.

This rearrangement joins TRBV6-5 to TRBJ2-3, with D perhaps matching TRBD2 (6 bases). Germline V lookup: CDR1 MNHEY, CDR2 SVGAGI. The CDR3 has 14 residues. The germline V and J ends were trimmed by 6 bases and 3 bases, with 13 bases remaining between them. The CDR3 region is CASSRGISTDTQYF. CDR3 nucleotides: TGTGCCAGCAGCCGGGGGATCTCAACAGATACGCAGTATTTT.

The chain carries TRBV5-1 and TRBJ1-4; 8 bases align to TRBD1. The germline V gene has CDR1 SGHRS and CDR2 YFSETQ. V was pared by 3 bases and J by 4 bases, with 8 bases of the junction left unmatched. The CDR3 is made up of 16 amino acids. As DNA, the CDR3 is TGCGCCAGCAGCTCCCAGACAGGGGCGAATAATGAAAAACTGTTTTTT. Translation: CASSSQTGANNEKLFF.

A few counts support this clone. The chain is built from TRBV28 and TRBJ2-7; 10 bases line up with TRBD2. Germline V gives CDR1 MDHEN, CDR2 SYDVKM. The CDR3 contains 16 residues. Trimming cost V 2 bases and J 0 bases; bases outside gene matches: 4. CDR3: CASSLSGGASSYEQYF. DNA of the CDR3: TGTGCCAGCAGTTTAAGCGGGGGGGCTAGCTCCTACGAGCAGTACTTC.

The chain couples TRBV5-6 to TRBJ2-4; a weak D match, TRBD1 (6 bases). CDR1 is SGHDT, CDR2 YYEEEE, per germline. Trimming left V 4 bases short and J 11 bases short, with 16 bases between. This CDR3 spans 13 amino acids. CDR3 DNA sequence: TGTGCCAGCAGCCCCGGATGGGACATCTTTCAGTACTTC. This gives the protein CASSPGWDIFQYF.

The chain is built from TRBV29-1 and TRBJ1-2; 7 positions agree with TRBD1. Germline assignment: CDR1 SQVTM and CDR2 ANQGSEA. The V gene end was trimmed by 4 bases and the J gene end by 13 bases; junction bases not matched to a gene: 9. The CDR3 is made up of 11 amino acids. CDR3: CSVGETGSGTF. The CDR3, as DNA: TGCAGCGTTGGAGAGACAGGGTCTGGCACCTTC.

This chain links TRBV27 with TRBJ1-1; possible D gene TRBD1, 5 bases. This CDR3 region has 13 residues. The germline CDR1 and CDR2 sequences are MNHEY and SMNVEV (reference sequence). Trimming took 10 bases from V and 4 from J, leaving 16 bases between them. The CDR3, as DNA: TGTGCCACTCAGGAGGGGATTGGCACTGAAGCTTTCTTT. Translated: CATQEGIGTEAFF.

The chain couples TRBV2 to TRBJ1-2, with 7 bases matching TRBD1. V lost 8 bases to trimming and J lost 5 bases; unmatched junction nucleotides: 17. The CDR3 is 16 amino acids. The germline CDR1 and CDR2 sequences are SNHLY and FYNNEI. In DNA, the CDR3 is TGTGCCAGCCCCAGGGAACAGGGGCTTCCTACGTATGGCTACACCTTC. This translates into CASPREQGLPTYGYTF.

The chain carries TRBV18 and TRBJ1-3; D may be TRBD1 (5 bases). The CDR3 consists of 15 residues. Trimming shortened V by 4 bases and J by 3 bases, and 13 bases separated the two germline ends. CDR1 is KGHSH and CDR2 is LQKENI in the germline V gene. The CDR3 is CASSRKTALGNTIYF. Written as DNA, the CDR3 is TGTGCCAGCTCACGAAAGACAGCGCTTGGAAACACCATATATTTT.